One T cell receptor (beta chain) is described in this entry. The data originate from a study of blood T cell repertoires in COVID-19. Clones were read by immunoSEQ multiplex PCR, and TCRdb kept only the in-frame ones, dropping some. Of some 60,000 clones listed, roughly 85% are singletons. The sequence was obtained from a human donor in a cohort sampled during active COVID-19. Material: peripheral blood.

The CDR3: CASSGRLAAHQETQYF. The CDR3 DNA is TGTGCCAGCAGCGGGCGACTAGCGGCGCACCAAGAGACCCAGTACTTC. This chain joins TRBV11-2 and TRBJ2-5; TRBD2 agrees at 9 bases. This CDR3 has 16 residues. Germline V gives CDR1 SGHAT, CDR2 FQNNGV. Unmatched junction bases numbered 7, after V lost 5 bases and J lost 0 bases.